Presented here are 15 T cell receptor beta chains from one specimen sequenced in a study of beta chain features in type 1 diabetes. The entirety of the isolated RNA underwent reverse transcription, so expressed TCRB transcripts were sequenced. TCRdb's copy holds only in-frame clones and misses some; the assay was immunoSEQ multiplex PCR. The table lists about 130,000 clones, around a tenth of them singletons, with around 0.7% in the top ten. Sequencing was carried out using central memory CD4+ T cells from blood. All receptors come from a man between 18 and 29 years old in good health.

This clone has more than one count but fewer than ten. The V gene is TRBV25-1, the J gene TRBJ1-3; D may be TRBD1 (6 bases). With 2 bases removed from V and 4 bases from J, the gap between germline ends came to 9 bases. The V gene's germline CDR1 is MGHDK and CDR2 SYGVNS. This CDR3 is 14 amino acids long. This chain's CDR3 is CASSEAGAGNTIYF. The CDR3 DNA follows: TGTGCCAGCAGTGAAGCAGGGGCGGGAAACACCATATATTTT.

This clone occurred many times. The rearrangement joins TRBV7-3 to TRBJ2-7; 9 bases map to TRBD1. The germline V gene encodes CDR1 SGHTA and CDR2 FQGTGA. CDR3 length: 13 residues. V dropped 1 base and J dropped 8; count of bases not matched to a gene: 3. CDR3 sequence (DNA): TGTGCCAGCAGCTTAAGGGACAGGGACAAGCAGTACTTC. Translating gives CASSLRDRDKQYF.

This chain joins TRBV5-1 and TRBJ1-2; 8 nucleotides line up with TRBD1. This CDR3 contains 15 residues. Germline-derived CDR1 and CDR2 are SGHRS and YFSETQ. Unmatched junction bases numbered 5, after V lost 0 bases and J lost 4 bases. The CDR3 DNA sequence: TGCGCCAGCAGCTTGGCCTACAGGGGGACCTATGGCTACACCTTC. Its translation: CASSLAYRGTYGYTF.

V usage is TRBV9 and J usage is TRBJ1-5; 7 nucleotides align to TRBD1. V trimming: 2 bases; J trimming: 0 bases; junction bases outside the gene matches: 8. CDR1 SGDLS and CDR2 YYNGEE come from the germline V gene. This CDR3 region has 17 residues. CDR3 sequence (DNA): TGTGCCAGCAGCGTCCACCCGGACAGGAGTAGCAATCAGCCCCAGCATTTT. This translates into CASSVHPDRSSNQPQHF.

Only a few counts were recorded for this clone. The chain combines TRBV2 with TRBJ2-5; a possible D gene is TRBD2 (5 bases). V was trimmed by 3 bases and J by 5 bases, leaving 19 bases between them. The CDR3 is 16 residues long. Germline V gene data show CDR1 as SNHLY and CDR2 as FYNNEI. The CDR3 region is CASSDGTRAGLETQYF. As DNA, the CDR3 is TGTGCCAGCAGTGATGGTACGAGGGCCGGGTTGGAGACCCAGTACTTC.

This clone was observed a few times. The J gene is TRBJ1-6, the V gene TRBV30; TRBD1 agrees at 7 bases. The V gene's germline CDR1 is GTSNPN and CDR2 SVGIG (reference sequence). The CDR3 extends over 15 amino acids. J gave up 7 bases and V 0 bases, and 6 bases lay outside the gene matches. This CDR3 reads CAWSVKGGGNSPLHF. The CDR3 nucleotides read TGTGCCTGGAGTGTTAAAGGAGGGGGCAATTCACCCCTCCACTTT.

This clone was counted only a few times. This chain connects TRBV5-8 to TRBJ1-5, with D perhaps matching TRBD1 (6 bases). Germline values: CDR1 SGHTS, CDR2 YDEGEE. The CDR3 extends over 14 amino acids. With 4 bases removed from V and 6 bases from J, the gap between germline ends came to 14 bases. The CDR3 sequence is CASSHRDRIQPQHF. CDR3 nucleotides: TGTGCCAGCAGCCACAGGGATCGAATTCAGCCCCAGCATTTT.

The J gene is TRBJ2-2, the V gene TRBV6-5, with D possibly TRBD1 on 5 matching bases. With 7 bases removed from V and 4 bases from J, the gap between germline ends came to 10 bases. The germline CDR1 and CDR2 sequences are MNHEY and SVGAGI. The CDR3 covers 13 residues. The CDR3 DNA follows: TGTGCCAGCACCAGGGCCCTCACCGGGGAGCTGTTTTTT. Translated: CASTRALTGELFF.

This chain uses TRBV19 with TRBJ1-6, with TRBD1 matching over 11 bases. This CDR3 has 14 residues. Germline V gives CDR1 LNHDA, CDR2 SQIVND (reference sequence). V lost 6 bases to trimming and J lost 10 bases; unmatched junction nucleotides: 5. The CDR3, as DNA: TGTGCCAGTAGCTGGGGACAGGGGGGATCACCCCTCCACTTT. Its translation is CASSWGQGGSPLHF.

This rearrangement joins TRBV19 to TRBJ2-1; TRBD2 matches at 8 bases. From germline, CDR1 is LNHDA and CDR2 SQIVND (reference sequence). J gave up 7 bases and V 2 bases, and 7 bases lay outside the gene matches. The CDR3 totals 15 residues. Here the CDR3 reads CASSIMPGGQNEQFF. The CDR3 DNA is TGTGCCAGTAGTATAATGCCGGGGGGGCAAAATGAGCAGTTCTTC.

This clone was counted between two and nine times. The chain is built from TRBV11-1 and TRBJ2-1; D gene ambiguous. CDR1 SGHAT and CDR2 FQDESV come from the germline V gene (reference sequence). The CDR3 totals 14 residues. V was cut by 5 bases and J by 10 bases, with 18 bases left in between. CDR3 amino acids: CASSLTRGSGEQFF. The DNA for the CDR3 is TGTGCCAGCAGCCTCACCCGAGGCTCCGGCGAGCAGTTCTTC.

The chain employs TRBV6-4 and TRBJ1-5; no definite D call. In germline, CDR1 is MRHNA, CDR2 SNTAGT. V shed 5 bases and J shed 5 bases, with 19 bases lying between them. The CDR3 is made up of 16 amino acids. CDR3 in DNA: TGTGCCAGCAGTTCTTTTTCGGACGGCGGGTATCAGCCCCAGCATTTT. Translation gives CASSSFSDGGYQPQHF.

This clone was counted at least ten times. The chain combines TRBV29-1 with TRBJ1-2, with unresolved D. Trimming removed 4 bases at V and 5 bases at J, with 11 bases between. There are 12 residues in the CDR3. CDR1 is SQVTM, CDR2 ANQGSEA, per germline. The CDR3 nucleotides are TGCAGCGTTGTGCACGGCGGGTATGGCTACACCTTC. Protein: CSVVHGGYGYTF.

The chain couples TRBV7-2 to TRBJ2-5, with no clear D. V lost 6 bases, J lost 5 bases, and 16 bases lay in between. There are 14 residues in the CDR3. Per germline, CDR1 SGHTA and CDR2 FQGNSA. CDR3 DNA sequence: TGTGCCAGCAGTCGCCCCCCAGAGGTGGAGACCCAGTACTTC. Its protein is CASSRPPEVETQYF.

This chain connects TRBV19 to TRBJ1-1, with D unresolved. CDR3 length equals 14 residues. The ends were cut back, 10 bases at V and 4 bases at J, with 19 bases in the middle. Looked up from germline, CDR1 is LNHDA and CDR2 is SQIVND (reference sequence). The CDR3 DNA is TGTGCCATCCTACCCTCGGAGCAGAGCACTGAAGCTTTCTTT. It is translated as CAILPSEQSTEAFF. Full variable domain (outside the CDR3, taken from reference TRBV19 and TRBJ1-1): DGGITQSPKYLFRKEGQNVTLSCEQNLNHDAMYWYRQDPGQGLRLIYYSQIVNDFQKGDIAEGYSVSREKKESFPLTVTSAQKNPTAFYLCAILPSEQSTEAFFGQGTRLTVV.